What follows are 7 T cell receptor beta chains derived from one specimen sequenced in a study of patients and donors after allogeneic stem cell transplantation. One entry per CDR3 protein, called by TCRdb with MiXCR from the RT-PCR reads. The sample holds 400,000 to 450,000 distinct CDR3 sequences; approximately 16% are singletons and the top ten take less than 8.5%. The sequencing input was blood, either unsorted or a sorted T cell fraction (not recorded which). Receptor source: a human donor who was either an allogeneic HSCT recipient or a stem cell or donor lymphocyte infusion donor (not recorded which). It is not recorded whose cells these are; they may come from a transplant donor.

To note about this clonotype: A read error may explain this, as a much larger clone is one base away. V and J are TRBV12-3 or TRBV12-4 and TRBJ2-1; D unclear. This CDR3 is built from 15 residues. CDR3 loop: CASSLGPYSYNDQFF. Written as DNA, the CDR3 is TGTGCCAGCAGTTTAGGGCCATACTCCTACAATGACCAGTTCTTC.

The chain has TRBV4-1 and TRBJ1-6; 7 bases agree with TRBD1. The CDR3 totals 16 residues. Germline trimming cut 4 bases from V and 13 bases from J; bases unmatched to any gene: 16. Germline V gives CDR1 MGHRA, CDR2 YSYEKL. CDR3 region: CASSPIPTGKIAPLHF. CDR3 in DNA: TGCGCCAGCAGCCCTATACCGACAGGGAAGATAGCGCCCCTCCACTTT.

Ten or more counts support this clonotype. This chain uses TRBV12-3 or TRBV12-4 with TRBJ2-7; 9 bases map to TRBD1. The CDR3 length is 14 residues. V shed 5 bases, J shed 3 bases, and the junction held 5 bases outside the gene matches. Here the CDR3 reads CASSVQGAYYEQYF. Here the CDR3 DNA reads TGTGCCAGCAGTGTACAGGGGGCGTACTACGAGCAGTACTTC.

This clonotype appeared a few times. The chain employs TRBV5-1 and TRBJ1-1; D unclear. CDR1 SGHRS and CDR2 YFSETQ come from the germline V gene. Trimming took off 4 bases at V and 11 bases at J, with 18 bases between the two ends. The CDR3 loop spans 13 amino acids. In DNA, the CDR3 is TGCGCCAGCAGCCCCGGACTGGTCATGGGGGCTTTCTTT. Protein: CASSPGLVMGAFF.

The table lists this clonotype with many counts. The chain is built from TRBV3-1 and TRBJ2-7; TRBD1 aligns across 9 bases. V lost 3 bases to trimming and J lost 2 bases; unmatched junction nucleotides: 5. Germline V gene data show CDR1 as LGHDT and CDR2 as YNNKEL (reference sequence). This CDR3 contains 15 residues. This chain's CDR3 is CASSQEGDRAYEQYF. Written as DNA, the CDR3 is TGTGCCAGCAGCCAGGAGGGGGACAGGGCCTACGAGCAGTACTTC.

This clonotype was counted between two and nine times. This chain uses TRBV15 with TRBJ1-1; D unresolved. V lost 5 bases to trimming and J lost 7 bases, with 17 bases between them. This CDR3 is 14 amino acids long. Germline V gene data show CDR1 as LNHNV and CDR2 as YYDKDF (reference sequence). The CDR3 sequence: CATSGGGPGFEAFF. CDR3 sequence (DNA): TGTGCCACCAGCGGAGGAGGCCCGGGATTTGAAGCTTTCTTT.

The chain joins TRBV7-9 to TRBJ1-1; TRBD1 is a possible D gene (5 bases). The CDR3 length is 14 residues. CDR1 SEHNR and CDR2 FQNEAQ come from the germline V gene (reference sequence). The V end was cut by 5 bases, the J end by 0 bases, with 10 bases between. DNA for the CDR3: TGTGCCAGCAGCCCGGAACAGGTGAACACTGAAGCTTTCTTT. Translated: CASSPEQVNTEAFF.